Below, 17 T cell receptor beta chains from the same sample are listed, as sequenced in a study of T-cell memory formation after mild COVID-19. From the 5' RACE reads, TCRdb called clonotypes with MiXCR, one entry per CDR3 protein. The sample lists some 330,000 distinct CDR3 sequences; approximately 21% were seen once. Sequenced sample: PBMCs or a T cell subset sorted from them (not recorded which). The receptors shown here come from an adult woman who had mild COVID-19 (a few samples of this study predate the infection). Cell type and time point are not known.

This clonotype showed up just a few times. V and J are TRBV12-3 or TRBV12-4 and TRBJ2-1; TRBD2 matches at 12 bases. The length of the CDR3 is 15 residues. Germline trimming cut 6 bases from V and 12 bases from J; bases unmatched to any gene: 12. CDR3 amino acids: CASRPSGGAALTQFF. CDR3 nucleotides: TGTGCCAGCAGGCCTAGCGGGGGGGCGGCATTGACGCAGTTCTTC.

The sample holds a few counts of this clonotype. The chain carries TRBV7-8 and TRBJ2-1; 10 bases fit TRBD2. The junction had 8 bases not matched to a gene; V was cut back by 0 bases and J by 9 bases. Germline V gene data show CDR1 as SGHVS and CDR2 as FQNEAQ. This CDR3 is 16 amino acids long. The CDR3 region has the DNA TGTGCCAGCAGCTTAGCGCGTCTAGCGGGAGTGGGTGAGCAGTTCTTC. It yields the protein CASSLARLAGVGEQFF.

This rearrangement joins TRBV24-1 to TRBJ2-2; 8 bases fit TRBD2. Germline CDR1 and CDR2: KGHDR and SFDVKD. The length of the CDR3 is 17 residues. The V and J ends lost 1 base and 5 bases, in that order; junction bases with no gene match: 8. The CDR3 is CATSDFVLAGGTGELFF. CDR3 in DNA: TGTGCCACCAGTGATTTCGTCCTAGCGGGTGGGACCGGGGAGCTGTTTTTT.

The chain couples TRBV10-3 to TRBJ1-1; maybe TRBD1 (6 bases). V was trimmed by 10 bases and J by 2 bases, leaving 14 bases between them. The CDR3 has 13 residues. Per germline, CDR1 ENHRY and CDR2 SYGVKD. The CDR3 nucleotides read TGTGCCAAAAGAGGGGGGATTAACACTGAAGCTTTCTTT. Its translation is CAKRGGINTEAFF.

This clonotype was counted between two and nine times. The V and J genes are TRBV12-3 or TRBV12-4 and TRBJ2-1; 9 positions match TRBD2. The CDR3 is 15 residues long. With 5 bases clipped from V and 3 bases from J, the junction kept 5 bases outside the gene matches. CDR3 in DNA: TGTGCCAGCAGTGGAAGTAGCGGGAGCTACAATGAGCAGTTCTTC. Protein product: CASSGSSGSYNEQFF.

J is TRBJ2-3 and V is TRBV20-1; 8 nucleotides line up with TRBD2. V shed 3 bases, J shed 0 bases, and the junction held 11 bases outside the gene matches. This CDR3 contains 17 residues. From germline, CDR1 is DFQATT and CDR2 SNEGSKA (reference sequence). CDR3 residues: CSASLPVAGTSTDTQYF. DNA of the CDR3: TGCAGTGCTAGTCTCCCTGTAGCGGGAACTAGCACAGATACGCAGTATTTT.

This clonotype appeared a few times. V and J are TRBV24-1 and TRBJ2-3; the match to TRBD1 covers 7 bases. CDR1 KGHDR and CDR2 SFDVKD come from the germline V gene. The CDR3 covers 16 residues. V lost 3 bases and J lost 0; bases outside the gene matches: 5. CDR3 sequence (DNA): TGTGCCACCAGTGATCCGGGGACAGCCAGCACAGATACGCAGTATTTT. Encoded protein: CATSDPGTASTDTQYF.

There are a few counts of this clonotype. The CDR3 DNA sequence: TGCAGAACGGGACTCTACTCCTACGAGCAGTACTTC. Amino acid sequence: CRTGLYSYEQYF. J is TRBJ2-7 and V is TRBV20-1, with D possibly TRBD2 on 6 matching bases. Germline V gene data show CDR1 as DFQATT and CDR2 as SNEGSKA (reference sequence). The CDR3 runs 12 residues.

V gene TRBV11-3 combines with J gene TRBJ1-1; 7 bases map to TRBD1. The CDR3 spans 16 residues. Germline trimming cut 5 bases from V and 0 bases from J; bases unmatched to any gene: 9. Germline assignment: CDR1 SGHNT and CDR2 YENEEA. For the CDR3, the DNA is TGTGCCAGCAGCCCCTTAGGACAGGCGATGAACACTGAAGCTTTCTTT. Translation gives CASSPLGQAMNTEAFF.

The chain uses TRBV7-9 and TRBJ2-2; no firm D call. This CDR3 spans 15 amino acids. Germline CDR1 reads SEHNR; CDR2 reads FQNEAQ (reference sequence). Trimming shortened V by 1 base and J by 0 bases, and 6 bases separated the two germline ends. The CDR3 DNA follows: TGTGCCAGCAGCTTAGGCGTCGCGAACACCGGGGAGCTGTTTTTT. It encodes CASSLGVANTGELFF. Looking up the rest from reference TRBV7-9 and TRBJ2-2 gives the full variable domain: DTGVSQNPRHKITKRGQNVTFRCDPISEHNRLYWYRQTLGQGPEFLTYFQNEAQLEKSRLLSDRFSAERPKGSFSTLEIQRTEQGDSAMYLCASSLGVANTGELFFGEGSRLTVL.

Ten or more counts support this clonotype. The J gene is TRBJ2-7, the V gene TRBV2; TRBD1 matches 10 bases. This CDR3 is 16 amino acids long. In germline, CDR1 is SNHLY, CDR2 FYNNEI. V was pared by 0 bases and J by 6 bases, with 8 bases of the junction left unmatched. The CDR3 spells CASSEALDRGAVEQYF. The CDR3 coding sequence is TGTGCCAGCAGTGAAGCCTTGGACAGGGGGGCTGTCGAGCAGTACTTC.

This clonotype was detected only once. The CDR3 spells CASSFARDFTYEQYF. The CDR3 coding sequence is TGTGCCAGTAGTTTCGCCCGGGACTTTACCTACGAGCAGTACTTC. V gene TRBV19 combines with J gene TRBJ2-7; TRBD2 is a possible D gene (6 bases). This CDR3 comprises 15 residues. V was clipped by 5 bases and J by 2 bases, with 16 bases between them. The V gene's germline CDR1 is LNHDA and CDR2 SQIVND (reference sequence).

This clonotype occurred a few times. The J gene is TRBJ2-5, the V gene TRBV7-2; D tentatively fits TRBD1 or TRBD2 (5 bases each). The CDR3 extends over 12 amino acids. Germline V gene lookup returns CDR1 SGHTA and CDR2 FQGNSA. With 4 bases removed from V and 5 bases from J, the gap between germline ends came to 8 bases. This chain's CDR3 is CASSSWGETQYF. The DNA for the CDR3 is TGTGCCAGCAGCTCCTGGGGGGAGACCCAGTACTTC.

This clonotype was detected only a few times. The chain is built from TRBV7-2 and TRBJ2-5; TRBD2 matches at 9 bases. Germline CDR1 reads SGHTA; CDR2 reads FQGNSA. V lost 4 bases, J lost 5 bases, and 14 bases stayed unmatched. This CDR3 region has 17 residues. CDR3 coding DNA: TGTGCCAGCAGCTCTCGGGGTAGCGGGAGAGTAGGGGAGACCCAGTACTTC. Translating gives CASSSRGSGRVGETQYF.

This clonotype was seen more than once but under ten times. V usage is TRBV5-1 and J usage is TRBJ2-3; D might be TRBD1 or TRBD2, each matching 5 bases. This CDR3 has 14 amino acids. Trimming removed 0 bases at V and 2 bases at J, with 7 bases between. The germline gives CDR1 SGHRS, CDR2 YFSETQ. CDR3 in DNA: TGCGCCAGCAGCTTGGGGGACCACACAGATACGCAGTATTTT. It translates to CASSLGDHTDTQYF.

This clonotype was seen a handful of times. The chain is built from TRBV5-6 and TRBJ2-5; 7 bases align to TRBD1. V lost 4 bases, J lost 5 bases, and 8 bases stayed unmatched. CDR3 length: 14 amino acids. Germline loops: CDR1 SGHDT, CDR2 YYEEEE. CDR3 residues: CASSRGDSEETQYF. CDR3 in DNA: TGTGCCAGCAGCAGAGGGGACAGCGAGGAGACCCAGTACTTC.

The CDR3 region is CASSFWGGDQPQHF. The CDR3 DNA reads TGTGCCAGCAGTTTTTGGGGAGGCGATCAGCCCCAGCATTTT. This chain joins TRBV12-3 or TRBV12-4 and TRBJ1-5; D not certain. The CDR3 covers 14 residues. With 3 bases removed from V and 5 bases from J, the gap between germline ends came to 11 bases.